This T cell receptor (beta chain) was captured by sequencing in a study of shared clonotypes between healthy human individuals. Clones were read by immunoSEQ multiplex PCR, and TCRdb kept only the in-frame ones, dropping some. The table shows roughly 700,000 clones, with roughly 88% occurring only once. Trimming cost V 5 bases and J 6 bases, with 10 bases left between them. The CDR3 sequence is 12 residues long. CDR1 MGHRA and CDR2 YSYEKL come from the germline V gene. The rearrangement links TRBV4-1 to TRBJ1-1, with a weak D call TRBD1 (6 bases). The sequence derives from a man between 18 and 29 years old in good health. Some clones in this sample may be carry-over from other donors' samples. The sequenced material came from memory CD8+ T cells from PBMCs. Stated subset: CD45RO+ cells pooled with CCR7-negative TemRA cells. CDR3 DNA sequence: TGCGCCAGCAGCGAGGGGGGCCCTGAAGCTTTCTTT. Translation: CASSEGGPEAFF.